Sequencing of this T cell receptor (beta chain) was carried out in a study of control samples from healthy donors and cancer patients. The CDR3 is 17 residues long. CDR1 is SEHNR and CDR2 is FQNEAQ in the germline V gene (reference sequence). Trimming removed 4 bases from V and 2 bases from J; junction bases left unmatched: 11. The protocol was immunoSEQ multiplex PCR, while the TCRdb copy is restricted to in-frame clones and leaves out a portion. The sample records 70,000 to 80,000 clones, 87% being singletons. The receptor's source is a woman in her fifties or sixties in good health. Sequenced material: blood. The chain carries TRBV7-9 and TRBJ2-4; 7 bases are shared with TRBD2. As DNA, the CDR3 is TGTGCCAGCAGCTCGTACAGGCTGCGGGAGTCCAAAAACATTCAGTACTTC. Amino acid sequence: CASSSYRLRESKNIQYF.